This TCR beta chain appears in the sequencing data of a study of shared clonotypes between healthy human individuals. The method was immunoSEQ multiplex PCR; TCRdb's version includes in-frame clones alone and lacks a portion of them. The sample contains over a million clones, around 97% of which appear only once. This CDR3 spans 14 amino acids. CDR1 SGHRS and CDR2 YFSETQ come from the germline V gene. The trim removed 1 base at V and 6 bases at J, leaving 3 bases unmatched. The specimen sequenced was naive CD4+ T cells sorted from blood. This sample's subset: CD45RA+ positively selected. The gene calls are TRBV5-1 and TRBJ2-3, with TRBD1 identical over 9 bases. The receptor was derived from a young man in good health. CDR3 amino acids: CASSLTGGPDTQYF. The CDR3 DNA is TGCGCCAGCAGCTTGACAGGGGGCCCGGATACGCAGTATTTT.